These 19 T cell receptor beta chains originate from one sample sequenced in a study of OX40 agonist ivuxolimab in advanced cancers. Method: immunoSEQ multiplex PCR; TCRdb's copy keeps in-frame clones and lacks some. The sample consists of about 66,000 clones, roughly nine tenths of them appearing once. Specimen: CD4+ or CD8+ T cells sorted from blood, collected in a trial of the OX40 agonist ivuxolimab. The receptors originated from an adult with an advanced solid tumor such as melanoma, head and neck, liver or kidney cancer.

The table lists this clone with a few counts. This same CDR3 is encoded by further DNA sequences in the sample. This chain joins TRBV27 and TRBJ2-3, with TRBD2 matching 7 bases. In germline, CDR1 is MNHEY, CDR2 SMNVEV (reference sequence). The CDR3 has 16 amino acids. With V trimmed by 3 bases and J by 6 bases, 12 bases remained unmatched. CDR3 amino acids: CASSLGGDYLSDTQYF. CDR3 in DNA: TGTGCCAGCAGTTTGGGAGGGGACTATCTGTCGGATACGCAGTATTTT.

The V gene is TRBV5-5, the J gene TRBJ2-1; the match to TRBD2 covers 8 bases. In germline, CDR1 is SGHKS, CDR2 YYEKEE (reference sequence). The junction had 4 bases not matched to a gene; V was cut back by 2 bases and J by 6 bases. This CDR3 is 14 amino acids long. For the CDR3, the DNA is TGTGCCAGCAGCTTAGCGGGAGCTATCAATGAGCAGTTCTTC. Translation gives CASSLAGAINEQFF. The variable domain in full, completed from reference TRBV5-5 and TRBJ2-1, reads DAGVTQSPTHLIKTRGQQVTLRCSPISGHKSVSWYQQVLGQGPQFIFQYYEKEERGRGNFPDRFSARQFPNYSSELNVNALLLGDSALYLCASSLAGAINEQFFGPGTRLTVL.

The chain employs TRBV5-1 and TRBJ1-1; D is possibly TRBD1 (5 bases). This CDR3 has 14 amino acids. V gave up 3 bases and J gave up 4 bases, with 13 bases separating them. Germline V CDR1 and CDR2: SGHRS, YFSETQ. Here the CDR3 reads CASSYGWGSTEAFF. In DNA, the CDR3 is TGCGCCAGCAGCTACGGCTGGGGGAGCACTGAAGCTTTCTTT. Looking up the rest from reference TRBV5-1 and TRBJ1-1 gives the full variable domain: KAGVTQTPRYLIKTRGQQVTLSCSPISGHRSVSWYQQTPGQGLQFLFEYFSETQRNKGNFPGRFSGRQFSNSRSEMNVSTLELGDSALYLCASSYGWGSTEAFFGQGTRLTVV.

J is TRBJ2-1 and V is TRBV29-1; possible D gene TRBD1, 5 bases. V was shortened by 5 bases and J by 1 base, with 9 bases between the two germline ends. Germline-derived CDR1 and CDR2 are SQVTM and ANQGSEA. The CDR3 is 13 residues long. CDR3 nucleotide sequence: TGCAGCGTTCCTGACAGATCCTACAATGAGCAGTTCTTC. This translates into CSVPDRSYNEQFF.

The chain couples TRBV7-6 to TRBJ2-5, with TRBD2 matching 11 bases. The CDR3 runs 15 residues. Germline V lookup: CDR1 SGHVS, CDR2 FNYEAQ. After removal of 1 base from V and 4 bases from J, the junction contained 2 bases not matched to a gene. The CDR3 loop is CASSLVSGRGETQYF. CDR3 DNA sequence: TGTGCCAGCAGCTTAGTTAGCGGGAGGGGAGAGACCCAGTACTTC.

The rearrangement links TRBV30 to TRBJ2-3, with D perhaps given as TRBD1 or TRBD2 (5 bases each). The germline V gene has CDR1 GTSNPN and CDR2 SVGIG (reference sequence). CDR3 size: 14 residues. V lost 4 bases and J 4 bases, leaving 15 bases between the germline ends. The CDR3 DNA is TGTGCCTGGAATCGGGTTGTGGGGGCAGATACGCAGTATTTT. Its translation: CAWNRVVGADTQYF.

The rearrangement joins TRBV10-2 to TRBJ2-7; 8 positions match TRBD1. CDR1 is WSHSY, CDR2 SAAADI, per germline. The CDR3 spans 13 residues. Trimming took 7 bases from V and 5 from J; bases not matched to a gene: 7. This chain's CDR3 is CASKGQGLNEQYF. The CDR3 DNA reads TGCGCCAGCAAAGGACAGGGTTTAAACGAGCAGTACTTC.

This chain joins TRBV19 and TRBJ2-5; D is ambiguous. Germline V gives CDR1 LNHDA, CDR2 SQIVND (reference sequence). V lost 3 bases and J lost 1, with 6 bases in between. The CDR3 loop spans 13 amino acids. CDR3 in amino acids: CASSMVGQETQYF. The CDR3 nucleotides read TGTGCCAGTAGTATGGTGGGCCAAGAGACCCAGTACTTC.

This chain connects TRBV5-6 to TRBJ2-7; the match to TRBD2 covers 14 bases. The ends lost 0 bases at V and 3 bases at J; junction bases unmatched: 8. The germline V gene encodes CDR1 SGHDT and CDR2 YYEEEE. The CDR3 is 18 amino acids. The CDR3: CASSLAADGLAGGYEQYF. DNA for the CDR3: TGTGCCAGCAGCTTGGCCGCCGACGGACTAGCGGGAGGCTACGAGCAGTACTTC.

The chain is built from TRBV27 and TRBJ1-3, with D tentatively TRBD1 (5 bases). Germline-derived CDR1 and CDR2 are MNHEY and SMNVEV (reference sequence). The ends were cut back, 5 bases at V and 0 bases at J, with 11 bases in the middle. This CDR3 region has 15 residues. CDR3 sequence: CASSLGTASGNTIYF. CDR3 bases: TGTGCCAGCAGTCTAGGGACCGCCTCTGGAAACACCATATATTTT.

The gene calls are TRBV30 and TRBJ2-7; 9 bases fit TRBD1. The length of the CDR3 is 15 residues. The germline gives CDR1 GTSNPN, CDR2 SVGIG (reference sequence). V trimming: 5 bases; J trimming: 0 bases; junction bases outside the gene matches: 8. CDR3 residues: CAWGPGQGSSYEQYF. The CDR3 nucleotides are TGTGCCTGGGGGCCCGGACAGGGGAGCTCCTACGAGCAGTACTTC.

This clone was found once. This CDR3 reads CASSFGAAGEQFF. DNA of the CDR3: TGTGCCAGCAGTTTCGGGGCTGCGGGTGAGCAGTTCTTC. This chain uses TRBV27 with TRBJ2-1; D assignment may be TRBD1 or TRBD2 (5 bases each). Germline-derived CDR1 and CDR2 are MNHEY and SMNVEV (reference sequence). Trimming took 3 bases from V and 9 from J, leaving 12 bases between them. The CDR3 totals 13 residues.

The rearrangement uses TRBV9 and TRBJ1-2; D unresolved. Germline-derived CDR1 and CDR2 are SGDLS and YYNGEE. This CDR3 spans 12 amino acids. Trimming stripped 4 bases from V and 7 bases from J, with 11 bases between. CDR3 nucleotide sequence: TGTGCCAGCAGCCTGGGGTCCATTGGCTACACCTTC. It specifies CASSLGSIGYTF.

This chain joins TRBV19 and TRBJ1-5; no clear D gene. The germline gives CDR1 LNHDA, CDR2 SQIVND (reference sequence). Trimming took off 3 bases at V and 0 bases at J, with 6 bases between the two ends. This CDR3 has 14 amino acids. CDR3 DNA: TGTGCCAGTAGTATGTTGCGTAGCAATCAGCCCCAGCATTTT. This translates into CASSMLRSNQPQHF.

The V and J genes are TRBV27 and TRBJ1-1, with D unclear. The V and J ends lost 5 bases and 8 bases respectively, with 12 bases between them. The CDR3 spans 12 residues. Germline V gene sequence: CDR1 MNHEY, CDR2 SMNVEV (reference sequence). In DNA, the CDR3 is TGTGCCAGCAGTCGCTTAAGGTCCGAAGCTTTCTTT. It encodes CASSRLRSEAFF.

The rearrangement links TRBV7-3 to TRBJ2-7; D tentatively reads TRBD1 or TRBD2 (5 bases each). V was clipped by 0 bases and J by 5 bases, with 11 bases between them. The CDR3 totals 14 residues. Germline V gene lookup returns CDR1 SGHTA and CDR2 FQGTGA. Here the CDR3 DNA reads TGTGCCAGCAGCTTAACCGGGGCTGGGGACGAGCAGTACTTC. Amino acid sequence: CASSLTGAGDEQYF. The complete variable domain, with remaining parts taken from reference TRBV7-3 and TRBJ2-7, reads GAGVSQTPSNKVTEKGKYVELRCDPISGHTALYWYRQSLGQGPEFLIYFQGTGAADDSGLPNDRFFAVRPEGSVSTLKIQRTERGDSAVYLCASSLTGAGDEQYFGPGTRLTVT.

V gene TRBV19 combines with J gene TRBJ1-6; TRBD1 might be the D (5 bases). The ends were cut back, 5 bases at V and 2 bases at J, with 10 bases in the middle. Germline assignment: CDR1 LNHDA and CDR2 SQIVND (reference sequence). The CDR3 contains 15 residues. CDR3: CASSPGGAYNSPLHF. DNA of the CDR3: TGTGCCAGTAGTCCCGGGGGGGCCTATAATTCACCCCTCCACTTT.

This clone was observed a few times. This rearrangement joins TRBV2 to TRBJ1-1; D is undetermined. Trimming pared 7 bases from V and 6 bases from J, leaving 9 bases between. This CDR3 region has 11 residues. CDR1 SNHLY and CDR2 FYNNEI come from the germline V gene. The DNA of the CDR3 is TGTGCCAGCATATGGACGTCTGAAGCTTTCTTT. This sequence encodes CASIWTSEAFF.

V is TRBV30 and J is TRBJ1-3; D uncertain. CDR3 length: 12 residues. Between the trimmed V and J ends, which lost 4 bases and 3 bases, there was a span of 7 bases. CDR1 is GTSNPN and CDR2 is SVGIG in the germline V gene (reference sequence). CDR3 loop: CAWNGVGNTIYF. CDR3 coding DNA: TGTGCCTGGAACGGGGTTGGAAACACCATATATTTT.